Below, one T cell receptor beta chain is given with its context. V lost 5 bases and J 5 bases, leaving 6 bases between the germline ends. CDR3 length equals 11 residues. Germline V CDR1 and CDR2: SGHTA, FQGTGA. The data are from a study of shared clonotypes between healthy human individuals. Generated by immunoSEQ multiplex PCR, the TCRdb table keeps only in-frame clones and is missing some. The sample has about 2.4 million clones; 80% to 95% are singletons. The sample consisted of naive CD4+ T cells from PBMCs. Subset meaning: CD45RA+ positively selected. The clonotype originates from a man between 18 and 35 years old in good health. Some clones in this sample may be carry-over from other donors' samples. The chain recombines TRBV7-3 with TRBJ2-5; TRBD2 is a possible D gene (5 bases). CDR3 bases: TGTGCCAGCAGCCGAGGGGAGACCCAGTACTTC. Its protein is CASSRGETQYF.